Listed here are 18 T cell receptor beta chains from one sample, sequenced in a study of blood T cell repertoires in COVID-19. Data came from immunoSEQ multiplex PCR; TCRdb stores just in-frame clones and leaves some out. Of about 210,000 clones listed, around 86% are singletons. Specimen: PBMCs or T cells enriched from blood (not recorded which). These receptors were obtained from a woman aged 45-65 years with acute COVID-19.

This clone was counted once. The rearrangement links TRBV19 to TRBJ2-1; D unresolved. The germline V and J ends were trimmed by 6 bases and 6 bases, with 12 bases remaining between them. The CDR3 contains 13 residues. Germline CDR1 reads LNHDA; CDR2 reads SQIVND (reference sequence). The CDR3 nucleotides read TGTGCCAGTAGCCCAGTAATCAGCAATGAGCAGTTCTTC. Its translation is CASSPVISNEQFF.

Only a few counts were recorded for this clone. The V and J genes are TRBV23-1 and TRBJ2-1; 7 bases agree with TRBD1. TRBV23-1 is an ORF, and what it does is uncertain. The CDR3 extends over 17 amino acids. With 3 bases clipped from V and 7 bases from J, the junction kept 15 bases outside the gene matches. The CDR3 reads CASSHPWTGGCRNEQFF. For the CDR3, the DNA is TGCGCCAGCAGTCATCCGTGGACAGGCGGTTGTCGAAATGAGCAGTTCTTC.

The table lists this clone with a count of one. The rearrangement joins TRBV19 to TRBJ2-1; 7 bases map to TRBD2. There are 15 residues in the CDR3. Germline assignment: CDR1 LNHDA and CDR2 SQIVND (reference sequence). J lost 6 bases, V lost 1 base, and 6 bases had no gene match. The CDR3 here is CASSIVVTSSNEQFF. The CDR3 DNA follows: TGTGCCAGTAGTATAGTAGTGACTAGCAGCAATGAGCAGTTCTTC.

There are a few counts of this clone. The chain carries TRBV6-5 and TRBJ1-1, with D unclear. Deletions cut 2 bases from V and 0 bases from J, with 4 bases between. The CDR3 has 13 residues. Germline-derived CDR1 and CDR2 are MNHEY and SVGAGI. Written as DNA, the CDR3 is TGTGCCAGCAGTTACCGAGTGAACACTGAAGCTTTCTTT. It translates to CASSYRVNTEAFF.

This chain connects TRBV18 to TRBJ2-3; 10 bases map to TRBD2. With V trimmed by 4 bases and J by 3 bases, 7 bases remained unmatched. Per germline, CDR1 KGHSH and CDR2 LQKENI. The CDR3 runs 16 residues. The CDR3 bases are TGTGCCAGCTCACGAACTAGCGGGGTATCGACAGATACGCAGTATTTT. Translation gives CASSRTSGVSTDTQYF.

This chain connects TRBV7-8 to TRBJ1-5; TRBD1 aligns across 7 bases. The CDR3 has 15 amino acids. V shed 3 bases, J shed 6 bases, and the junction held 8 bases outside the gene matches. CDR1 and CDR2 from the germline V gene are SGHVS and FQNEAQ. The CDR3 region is CASSLTGLGGQPQHF. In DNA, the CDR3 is TGTGCCAGCAGCTTGACAGGGCTTGGTGGTCAGCCCCAGCATTTT.

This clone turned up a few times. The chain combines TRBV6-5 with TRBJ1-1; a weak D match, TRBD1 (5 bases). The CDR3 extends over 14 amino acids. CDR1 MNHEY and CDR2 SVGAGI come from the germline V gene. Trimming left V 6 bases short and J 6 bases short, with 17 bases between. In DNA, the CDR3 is TGTGCCAGCAGACGCGGGACCCCTGCTTCTGAAGCTTTCTTT. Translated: CASRRGTPASEAFF.

The CDR3 protein is CASSATGVSGNTIYF. The CDR3 nucleotides are TGTGCCAGTAGTGCCACAGGGGTCTCTGGAAACACCATATATTTT. J is TRBJ1-3 and V is TRBV19; 7 bases match TRBD1. This CDR3 has 15 amino acids. Germline V gives CDR1 LNHDA, CDR2 SQIVND (reference sequence). Trimming removed 5 bases from V and 0 bases from J; junction bases left unmatched: 4. The complete variable domain, with remaining parts taken from reference TRBV19 and TRBJ1-3, reads DGGITQSPKYLFRKEGQNVTLSCEQNLNHDAMYWYRQDPGQGLRLIYYSQIVNDFQKGDIAEGYSVSREKKESFPLTVTSAQKNPTAFYLCASSATGVSGNTIYFGEGSWLTVV.

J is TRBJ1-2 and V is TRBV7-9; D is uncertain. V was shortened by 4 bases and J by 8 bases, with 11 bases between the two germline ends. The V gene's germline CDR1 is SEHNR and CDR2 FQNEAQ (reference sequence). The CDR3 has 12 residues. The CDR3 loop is CASSSQQFGYTF. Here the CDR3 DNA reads TGTGCCAGCAGCTCACAACAGTTCGGCTACACCTTC.

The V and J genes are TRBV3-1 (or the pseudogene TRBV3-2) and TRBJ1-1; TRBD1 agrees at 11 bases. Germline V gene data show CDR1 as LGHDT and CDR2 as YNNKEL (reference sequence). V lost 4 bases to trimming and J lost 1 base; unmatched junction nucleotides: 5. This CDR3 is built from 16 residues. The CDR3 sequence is CASSPGTGGPNTEAFF. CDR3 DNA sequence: TGTGCCAGCAGCCCGGGGACAGGGGGTCCGAACACTGAAGCTTTCTTT.

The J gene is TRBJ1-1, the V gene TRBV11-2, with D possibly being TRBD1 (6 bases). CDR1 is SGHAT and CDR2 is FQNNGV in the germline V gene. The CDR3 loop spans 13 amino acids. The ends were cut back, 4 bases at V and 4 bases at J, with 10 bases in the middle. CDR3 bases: TGTGCCAGCAGCTCAACGGACAGCACTGAAGCTTTCTTT. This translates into CASSSTDSTEAFF.

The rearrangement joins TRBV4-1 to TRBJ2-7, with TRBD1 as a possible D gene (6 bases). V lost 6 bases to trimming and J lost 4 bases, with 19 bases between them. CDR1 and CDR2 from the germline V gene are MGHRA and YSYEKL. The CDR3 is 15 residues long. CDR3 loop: CASRKAQGVVYEQYF. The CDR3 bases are TGCGCCAGCAGAAAAGCACAGGGAGTTGTTTACGAGCAGTACTTC.

The CDR3 reads CASRVQYDYGYTF. CDR3 in DNA: TGCGCCAGCAGGGTCCAGTACGACTATGGCTACACCTTC. V is TRBV5-1 and J is TRBJ1-2; D not resolved. Trimming stripped 5 bases from V and 3 bases from J, with 11 bases between. Germline V gene sequence: CDR1 SGHRS, CDR2 YFSETQ. The CDR3 length is 13 residues.

The CDR3 DNA follows: TGTGCCAGCAGCCAAGGGACTAGCGGGAGCAACAATGAGCAGTTCTTC. It encodes CASSQGTSGSNNEQFF. The chain uses TRBV4-2 and TRBJ2-1; 13 nucleotides line up with TRBD2. The CDR3 is 16 residues long. The trim removed 1 base at V and 5 bases at J, leaving 2 bases unmatched. The germline V gene has CDR1 LGHNA and CDR2 YNFKEQ.

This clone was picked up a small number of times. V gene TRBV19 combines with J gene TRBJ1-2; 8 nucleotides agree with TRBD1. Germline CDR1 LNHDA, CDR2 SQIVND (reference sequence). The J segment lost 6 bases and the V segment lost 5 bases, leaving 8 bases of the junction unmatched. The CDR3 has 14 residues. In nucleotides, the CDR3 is TGTGCCAGTAGTTACGACAGGGGCGCGAATGGCTACACCTTC. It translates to CASSYDRGANGYTF. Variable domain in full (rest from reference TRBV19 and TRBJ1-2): DGGITQSPKYLFRKEGQNVTLSCEQNLNHDAMYWYRQDPGQGLRLIYYSQIVNDFQKGDIAEGYSVSREKKESFPLTVTSAQKNPTAFYLCASSYDRGANGYTFGSGTRLTVV.

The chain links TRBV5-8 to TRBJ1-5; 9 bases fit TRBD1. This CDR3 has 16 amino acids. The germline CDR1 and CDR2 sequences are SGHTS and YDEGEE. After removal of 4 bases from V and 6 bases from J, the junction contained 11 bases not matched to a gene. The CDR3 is CASSNPGTGKIQPQHF. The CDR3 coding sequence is TGTGCCAGCAGCAACCCCGGGACAGGGAAGATTCAGCCCCAGCATTTT.

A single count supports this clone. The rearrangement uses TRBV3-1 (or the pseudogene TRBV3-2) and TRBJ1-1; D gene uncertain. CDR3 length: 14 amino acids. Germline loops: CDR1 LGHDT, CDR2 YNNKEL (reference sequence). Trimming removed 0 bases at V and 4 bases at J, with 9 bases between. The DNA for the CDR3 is TGTGCCAGCAGCCAAGATCTGCGTGGCACTGAAGCTTTCTTT. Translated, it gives CASSQDLRGTEAFF.

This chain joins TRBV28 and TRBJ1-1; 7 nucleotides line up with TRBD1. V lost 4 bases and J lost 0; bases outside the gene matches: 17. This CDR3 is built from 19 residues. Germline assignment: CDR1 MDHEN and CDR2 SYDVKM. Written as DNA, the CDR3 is TGTGCCAGCAGTTCCAGACAGGGAGTGAGGATCAGCATGAACACTGAAGCTTTCTTT. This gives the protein CASSSRQGVRISMNTEAFF.